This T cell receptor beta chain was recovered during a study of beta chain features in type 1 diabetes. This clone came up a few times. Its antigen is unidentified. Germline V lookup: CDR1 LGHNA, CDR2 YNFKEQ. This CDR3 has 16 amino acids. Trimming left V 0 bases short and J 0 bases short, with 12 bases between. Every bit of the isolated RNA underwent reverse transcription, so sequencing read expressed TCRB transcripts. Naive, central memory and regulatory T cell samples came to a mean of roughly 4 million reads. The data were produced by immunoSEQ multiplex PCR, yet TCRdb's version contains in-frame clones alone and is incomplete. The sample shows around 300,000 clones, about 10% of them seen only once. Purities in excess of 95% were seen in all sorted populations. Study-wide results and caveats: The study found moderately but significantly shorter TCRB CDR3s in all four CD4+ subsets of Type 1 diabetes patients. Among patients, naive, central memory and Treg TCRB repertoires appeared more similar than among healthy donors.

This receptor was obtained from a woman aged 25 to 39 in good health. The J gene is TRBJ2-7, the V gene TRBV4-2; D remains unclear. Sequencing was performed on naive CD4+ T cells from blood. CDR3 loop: CASSQDLVRSSYEQYF. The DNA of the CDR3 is TGTGCCAGCAGCCAAGATTTAGTACGTAGCTCCTACGAGCAGTACTTC.